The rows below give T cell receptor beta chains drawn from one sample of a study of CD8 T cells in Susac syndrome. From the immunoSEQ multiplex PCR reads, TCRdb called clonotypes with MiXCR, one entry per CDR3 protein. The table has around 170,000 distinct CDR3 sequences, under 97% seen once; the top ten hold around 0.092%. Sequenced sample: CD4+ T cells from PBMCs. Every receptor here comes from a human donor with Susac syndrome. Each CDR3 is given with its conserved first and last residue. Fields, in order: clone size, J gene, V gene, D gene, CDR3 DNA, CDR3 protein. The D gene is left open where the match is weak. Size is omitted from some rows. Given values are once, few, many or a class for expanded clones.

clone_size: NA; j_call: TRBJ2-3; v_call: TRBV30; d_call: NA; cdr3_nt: TGTGCCTGGGGGGGCCACAGGGTATCAGATACGCAGTATTTT; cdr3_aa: CAWGGHRVSDTQYF
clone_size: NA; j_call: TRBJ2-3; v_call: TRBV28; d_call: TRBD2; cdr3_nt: TGTGCCAGCAAATCGGGGGGGCCAGATACGCAGTATTTT; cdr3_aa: CASKSGGPDTQYF
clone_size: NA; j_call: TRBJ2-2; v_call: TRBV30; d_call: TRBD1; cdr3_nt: TGTGCCTGGGAGACCGGGACAGGGTACACCGGGGAGCTGTTTTTT; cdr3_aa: CAWETGTGYTGELFF
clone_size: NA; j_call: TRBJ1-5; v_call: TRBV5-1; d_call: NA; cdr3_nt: TGCGCCAGCAGCCCCGAAACCGGGAGTCAGCCCCAGCATTTT; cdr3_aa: CASSPETGSQPQHF
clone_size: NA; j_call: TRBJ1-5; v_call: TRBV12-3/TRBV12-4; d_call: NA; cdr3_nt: TGTGCCAGCAGGGACGCGGGGCAGCCCCAGCATTTT; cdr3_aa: CASRDAGQPQHF
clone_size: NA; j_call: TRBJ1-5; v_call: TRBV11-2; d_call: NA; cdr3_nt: TGTGCCAGCAGCTTGGGGACAAATAGCAATCAGCCCCAGCATTTT; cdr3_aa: CASSLGTNSNQPQHF
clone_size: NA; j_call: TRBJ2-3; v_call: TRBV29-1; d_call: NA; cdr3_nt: TGCAGCGCCCCGCCCCCTGGACGCACAGATACGCAGTATTTT; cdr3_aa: CSAPPPGRTDTQYF
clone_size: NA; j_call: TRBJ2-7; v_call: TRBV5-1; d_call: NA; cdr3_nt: TGCGCCAGCAGGCCAGGGGCCGCCGTCTCCTACGAGCAGTACTTC; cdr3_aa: CASRPGAAVSYEQYF
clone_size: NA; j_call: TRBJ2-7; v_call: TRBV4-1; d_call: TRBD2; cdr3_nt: TGCGCCAGCAGCCAAAATTCGAGACTAGCGGCGTACGAGCAGTACTTC; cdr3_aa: CASSQNSRLAAYEQYF
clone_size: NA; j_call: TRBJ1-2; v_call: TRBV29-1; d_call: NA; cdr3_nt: TGCAGCGTTGTCGCAGGGGTGGGGGGCTACACCTTC; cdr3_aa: CSVVAGVGGYTF
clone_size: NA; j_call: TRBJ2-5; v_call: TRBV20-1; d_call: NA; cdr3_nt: TGCAGTGCTAGTTCGATCATTCAAGAGACCCAGTACTTC; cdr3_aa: CSASSIIQETQYF
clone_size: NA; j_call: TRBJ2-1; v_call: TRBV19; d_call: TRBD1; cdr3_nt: TGTGCCAGTAGTTTCCCGGGACAGGGAAGACACAATGAGCAGTTCTTC; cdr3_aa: CASSFPGQGRHNEQFF
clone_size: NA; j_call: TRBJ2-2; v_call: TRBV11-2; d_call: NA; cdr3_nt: TGTGCCAGCAGCTTAGGGGTCGGCGGGGCGGGGACCGGGGAGCTGTTTTTT; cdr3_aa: CASSLGVGGAGTGELFF
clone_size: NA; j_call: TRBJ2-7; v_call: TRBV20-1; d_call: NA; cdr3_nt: TGCAGTGCCCCATCTGGCGCCTACGAGCAGTACTTC; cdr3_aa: CSAPSGAYEQYF
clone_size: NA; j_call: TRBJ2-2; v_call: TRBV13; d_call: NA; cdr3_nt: TGTGCCAGCAGCTTAGTACCCGGGGAGCTGTTTTTT; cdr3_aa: CASSLVPGELFF
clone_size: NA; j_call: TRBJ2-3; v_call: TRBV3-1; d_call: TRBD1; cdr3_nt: TGTGCCAGCAGCCAGGACAGGACAGATACGCAGTATTTT; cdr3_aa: CASSQDRTDTQYF
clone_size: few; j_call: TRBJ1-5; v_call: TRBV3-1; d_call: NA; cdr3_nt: TGTGCCAGCAGCCAAGATTCTCAGCCCCAGCATTTT; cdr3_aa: CASSQDSQPQHF
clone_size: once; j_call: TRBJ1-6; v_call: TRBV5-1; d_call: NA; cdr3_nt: TGCGCCAGCAGCTTGGGGGGGGATGGATCACCCCTCCACTTT; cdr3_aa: CASSLGGDGSPLHF
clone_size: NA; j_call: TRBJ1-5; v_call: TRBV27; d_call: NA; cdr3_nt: TGTGCCAGCAGTTCAAGGGACGGACGTAATCAGCCCCAGCATTTT; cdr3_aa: CASSSRDGRNQPQHF
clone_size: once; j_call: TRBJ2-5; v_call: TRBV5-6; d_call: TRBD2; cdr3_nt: TGTGCCAGCAGCCAGCTAGTTAGCGGGGGGGCTCGCAAGACCCAGTACTTC; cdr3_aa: CASSQLVSGGARKTQYF